The rows below give T cell receptor beta chains drawn from one sample of a study of Ad26.COV2.S vaccination and SARS-CoV-2 variants. The data were produced by immunoSEQ multiplex PCR, yet TCRdb's version contains in-frame clones alone and is incomplete. The table lists a few hundred thousand clones, about four fifths of them singletons. The sequencing here drew on peripheral blood, taken in a trial of Ad26.COV2.S vaccine versus placebo. These receptors were obtained from a person aged 18 to 65 who received the Ad26.COV2.S COVID-19 vaccine or a placebo. Each CDR3 is given with its conserved first and last residue. A D gene is named only where the DNA matches it firmly. Some rows have no size entry. The others give once, few or many, or a class for an expanded clone.

clone size: -
CDR3 length: 13
V gene: TRBV18
J gene: TRBJ2-5
D gene: TRBD2
CDR3 DNA: TGTGCCAGCTCACCCGGACTAGGGGAGACCCAGTACTTC
CDR3 protein: CASSPGLGETQYF

clone size: -
CDR3 length: 15
V gene: TRBV11-2
J gene: TRBJ2-3
D gene: -
CDR3 DNA: TGTGCCAGCAGCTTAAACCCAGCGAACACAGATACGCAGTATTTT
CDR3 protein: CASSLNPANTDTQYF

clone size: -
CDR3 length: 12
V gene: TRBV18
J gene: TRBJ2-1
D gene: -
CDR3 DNA: TGTGCCAGCTCTCTCGACCATGATGAGCAGTTCTTC
CDR3 protein: CASSLDHDEQFF

clone size: -
CDR3 length: 13
V gene: TRBV5-1
J gene: TRBJ1-2
D gene: TRBD1
CDR3 DNA: TGCGCCAGCAGCTCGGGACAGGCCTTGGGCTACACCTTC
CDR3 protein: CASSSGQALGYTF

clone size: -
CDR3 length: 17
V gene: TRBV3-1/TRBV3-2
J gene: TRBJ1-5
D gene: TRBD1
CDR3 DNA: TGTGCCAGCAGCCCGGAATCCCGGACAGGACGGGGACAGCCCCAGCATTTT
CDR3 protein: CASSPESRTGRGQPQHF

clone size: -
CDR3 length: 14
V gene: TRBV4-3
J gene: TRBJ2-1
D gene: -
CDR3 DNA: TGCGCCAGCAGCCAAGGGGAGCGGGACAATGAGCAGTTCTTC
CDR3 protein: CASSQGERDNEQFF

clone size: -
CDR3 length: 15
V gene: TRBV5-5
J gene: TRBJ2-7
D gene: TRBD1
CDR3 DNA: TGTGCCAGCAGCGGTCGGACAGGGGACCTCTACGAGCAGTACTTC
CDR3 protein: CASSGRTGDLYEQYF

clone size: -
CDR3 length: 14
V gene: TRBV5-5
J gene: TRBJ2-7
D gene: -
CDR3 DNA: TGTGCCAGCAGCTTGGGACAGGACTCCTACGAGCAGTACTTC
CDR3 protein: CASSLGQDSYEQYF

clone size: -
CDR3 length: 14
V gene: TRBV11-3
J gene: TRBJ2-4
D gene: TRBD2
CDR3 DNA: TGTGCCAGCAGCTTGAGGACTAGCAAAAACATTCAGTACTTC
CDR3 protein: CASSLRTSKNIQYF

clone size: -
CDR3 length: 14
V gene: TRBV6-5
J gene: TRBJ2-7
D gene: TRBD2
CDR3 DNA: TGTGCCAGCAGACAAGGCGGGAGTTCCTACGAGCAGTACTTC
CDR3 protein: CASRQGGSSYEQYF

clone size: -
CDR3 length: 11
V gene: TRBV29-1
J gene: TRBJ1-2
D gene: -
CDR3 DNA: TGCAGCCTTTTCTGGGGCGCGGGCTACACCTTC
CDR3 protein: CSLFWGAGYTF

clone size: -
CDR3 length: 15
V gene: TRBV2
J gene: TRBJ1-5
D gene: -
CDR3 DNA: TGTGCCAGCAGCCGACAGCTGGGTAGCAATCAGCCCCAGCATTTT
CDR3 protein: CASSRQLGSNQPQHF

clone size: -
CDR3 length: 13
V gene: TRBV27
J gene: TRBJ1-5
D gene: -
CDR3 DNA: TGTGCCAGCAGTTTAGGGGCTAGTCAGCCCCAGCATTTT
CDR3 protein: CASSLGASQPQHF

clone size: -
CDR3 length: 14
V gene: TRBV14
J gene: TRBJ1-6
D gene: -
CDR3 DNA: TGTGCCAGCAGCCAGCCGAGAATTAATTCACCCCTCCACTTT
CDR3 protein: CASSQPRINSPLHF

clone size: -
CDR3 length: 17
V gene: TRBV3-1/TRBV3-2
J gene: TRBJ1-1
D gene: -
CDR3 DNA: TGTGCCAGCAGCCAAACTAGGAGGGGTGTTGAGAACACTGAAGCTTTCTTT
CDR3 protein: CASSQTRRGVENTEAFF

clone size: -
CDR3 length: 15
V gene: TRBV18
J gene: TRBJ2-1
D gene: TRBD2
CDR3 DNA: TGTGCCAGCTCAGCGACTAGCGTAGCCTACAATGAGCAGTTCTTC
CDR3 protein: CASSATSVAYNEQFF

clone size: -
CDR3 length: 12
V gene: TRBV4-1
J gene: TRBJ1-1
D gene: -
CDR3 DNA: TGCGCCAGCAGGGATTGGGGCACTGAAGCTTTCTTT
CDR3 protein: CASRDWGTEAFF

clone size: -
CDR3 length: 15
V gene: TRBV30
J gene: TRBJ1-1
D gene: TRBD1
CDR3 DNA: TGTGCCTGGACAGGGGGCATCGCGGGGGACACTGAAGCTTTCTTT
CDR3 protein: CAWTGGIAGDTEAFF

clone size: -
CDR3 length: 13
V gene: TRBV13
J gene: TRBJ1-1
D gene: -
CDR3 DNA: TGTGCCAGCAGCTTAGGCAGTAACACTGAAGCTTTCTTT
CDR3 protein: CASSLGSNTEAFF

clone size: -
CDR3 length: 14
V gene: TRBV6-5
J gene: TRBJ2-7
D gene: TRBD1
CDR3 DNA: TGTGCCAGCAGTTACTCAGGGACAGTAAACGAGCAGTACTTC
CDR3 protein: CASSYSGTVNEQYF

clone size: once
CDR3 length: 10
V gene: TRBV2
J gene: TRBJ1-1
D gene: -
CDR3 DNA: TGTGCCAGCAGTGAAAGGGAAGCTTTCTTT
CDR3 protein: CASSEREAFF

clone size: -
CDR3 length: 11
V gene: TRBV15
J gene: TRBJ2-1
D gene: -
CDR3 DNA: TGTGCCACCAGCACAGTGGGCGAGCAGTTCTTC
CDR3 protein: CATSTVGEQFF

clone size: -
CDR3 length: 13
V gene: TRBV6-1
J gene: TRBJ2-7
D gene: -
CDR3 DNA: TGTGCCAGCAGTGAAAGGGGTCGGGACGAGCAGTACTTC
CDR3 protein: CASSERGRDEQYF

clone size: -
CDR3 length: 18
V gene: TRBV9
J gene: TRBJ2-1
D gene: TRBD2
CDR3 DNA: TGTGCCAGCAGCCCATTGCGGGGGACTATCAGCTCCTACAATGAGCAGTTCTTC
CDR3 protein: CASSPLRGTISSYNEQFF

clone size: -
CDR3 length: 15
V gene: TRBV30
J gene: TRBJ2-5
D gene: -
CDR3 DNA: TGTGCCTGGACCCAGGCTCTCCTTGGAAGGGAGACCCAGTACTTC
CDR3 protein: CAWTQALLGRETQYF

clone size: once
CDR3 length: 15
V gene: TRBV11-3
J gene: TRBJ2-2
D gene: -
CDR3 DNA: TGTGCCAGCAGCTTTGGGGGGACGAACACCGGGGAGCTGTTTTTT
CDR3 protein: CASSFGGTNTGELFF

clone size: -
CDR3 length: 14
V gene: TRBV10-3
J gene: TRBJ2-1
D gene: -
CDR3 DNA: TGTGCCATCAGGCCAGGTGGCTTTGCTGATGAGCAGTTCTTC
CDR3 protein: CAIRPGGFADEQFF

clone size: -
CDR3 length: 18
V gene: TRBV4-3
J gene: TRBJ2-1
D gene: TRBD2
CDR3 DNA: TGCGCCAGCAGCCACCGCCCGGGACTAGCGGGGGCCTACAATGAGCAGTTCTTC
CDR3 protein: CASSHRPGLAGAYNEQFF

clone size: -
CDR3 length: 14
V gene: TRBV18
J gene: TRBJ2-5
D gene: -
CDR3 DNA: TGTGCCAGCTCACCAGAGGCGGGCCGGGAGACCCAGTACTTC
CDR3 protein: CASSPEAGRETQYF

clone size: -
CDR3 length: 14
V gene: TRBV7-2
J gene: TRBJ1-2
D gene: TRBD1
CDR3 DNA: TGTGCCAGCAGCTCCGACAGGGGAAACTATGGCTACACCTTC
CDR3 protein: CASSSDRGNYGYTF

clone size: -
CDR3 length: 15
V gene: TRBV7-2
J gene: TRBJ2-5
D gene: -
CDR3 DNA: TGTGCCAGCAGCTTACTCGGGTTAGGGGGAGAGACCCAGTACTTC
CDR3 protein: CASSLLGLGGETQYF

clone size: -
CDR3 length: 15
V gene: TRBV4-3
J gene: TRBJ2-7
D gene: TRBD2
CDR3 DNA: TGCGCCAGCAGCCAAGAAGCGGGGGGGACCTACGAGCAGTACTTC
CDR3 protein: CASSQEAGGTYEQYF

clone size: -
CDR3 length: 12
V gene: TRBV29-1
J gene: TRBJ1-1
D gene: TRBD1
CDR3 DNA: TGCAGGGGACAGGGTCCGGGCACTGAAGCTTTCTTT
CDR3 protein: CRGQGPGTEAFF

clone size: few
CDR3 length: 15
V gene: TRBV10-3
J gene: TRBJ1-5
D gene: -
CDR3 DNA: TGTGCCATCAACGACGAACCGTTGGGTTCTCAGCCCCAGCATTTT
CDR3 protein: CAINDEPLGSQPQHF

clone size: once
CDR3 length: 16
V gene: TRBV15
J gene: TRBJ2-5
D gene: TRBD2
CDR3 DNA: TGTGCCACCAGCAGAGGTAGCGGGGGACCCAAAGAGACCCAGTACTTC
CDR3 protein: CATSRGSGGPKETQYF

clone size: -
CDR3 length: 14
V gene: TRBV6-2/TRBV6-3
J gene: TRBJ2-7
D gene: -
CDR3 DNA: TGTGCCAGCAGCGCAACTAGTGCTGCCCACGAGCAGTACTTC
CDR3 protein: CASSATSAAHEQYF

clone size: -
CDR3 length: 13
V gene: TRBV19
J gene: TRBJ1-5
D gene: -
CDR3 DNA: TGTGCCAGTAACAAGCAGCAGTATCAGCCCCAGCATTTT
CDR3 protein: CASNKQQYQPQHF

clone size: -
CDR3 length: 15
V gene: TRBV9
J gene: TRBJ2-7
D gene: TRBD2
CDR3 DNA: TGTGCCAGCAGCCCATGGACTAGTGGTAACTACGAGCAGTACTTC
CDR3 protein: CASSPWTSGNYEQYF

clone size: -
CDR3 length: 13
V gene: TRBV18
J gene: TRBJ1-2
D gene: TRBD1
CDR3 DNA: TGTGCCAGCTCACCGGGACAGGGGGTAATCTACACCTTC
CDR3 protein: CASSPGQGVIYTF

clone size: -
CDR3 length: 13
V gene: TRBV29-1
J gene: TRBJ2-7
D gene: -
CDR3 DNA: TGCAGCGTTCGGTCGACACTCTCCTACGAGCAGTACTTC
CDR3 protein: CSVRSTLSYEQYF

clone size: -
CDR3 length: 16
V gene: TRBV7-9
J gene: TRBJ2-5
D gene: TRBD2
CDR3 DNA: TGTGCCAGCAGCTCTATACGGACTAGCGGGGAAGAGACCCAGTACTTC
CDR3 protein: CASSSIRTSGEETQYF

clone size: -
CDR3 length: 14
V gene: TRBV19
J gene: TRBJ2-7
D gene: -
CDR3 DNA: TGTGCCAGTAGTATCACCGGCAGAAATTACGAGCAGTACTTC
CDR3 protein: CASSITGRNYEQYF

clone size: -
CDR3 length: 14
V gene: TRBV5-6
J gene: TRBJ1-2
D gene: TRBD1
CDR3 DNA: TGTGCCAGCAGCGGCCGGGGACAGAACTATGGCTACACCTTC
CDR3 protein: CASSGRGQNYGYTF

clone size: -
CDR3 length: 16
V gene: TRBV15
J gene: TRBJ2-7
D gene: -
CDR3 DNA: TGTGCCACCAGGAAGAGGGAACAGGCTATCTCCTACGAGCAGTACTTC
CDR3 protein: CATRKREQAISYEQYF

clone size: few
CDR3 length: 14
V gene: TRBV6-5
J gene: TRBJ2-1
D gene: -
CDR3 DNA: TGTGCCAGCAGTTTCGGGACGGGTTACAATGAGCAGTTCTTC
CDR3 protein: CASSFGTGYNEQFF

clone size: -
CDR3 length: 16
V gene: TRBV25-1
J gene: TRBJ1-3
D gene: -
CDR3 DNA: TGTGCCAGCACCACTTGGCGGCAGGGGACTGGAAACACCATATATTTT
CDR3 protein: CASTTWRQGTGNTIYF

clone size: -
CDR3 length: 16
V gene: TRBV5-6
J gene: TRBJ2-1
D gene: TRBD2
CDR3 DNA: TGTGCCAGCAGCTTCGGATCTAGCGGAAAAAGGAATGAGCAGTTCTTC
CDR3 protein: CASSFGSSGKRNEQFF

clone size: -
CDR3 length: 12
V gene: TRBV7-3
J gene: TRBJ2-3
D gene: -
CDR3 DNA: TGTGCCAGCAGCTTAGGTCCAGATACGCAGTATTTT
CDR3 protein: CASSLGPDTQYF

clone size: -
CDR3 length: 17
V gene: TRBV11-3
J gene: TRBJ2-3
D gene: TRBD1
CDR3 DNA: TGTGCCAGCAGCTTAAATTCGGGACAGGGGACATCAGATACGCAGTATTTT
CDR3 protein: CASSLNSGQGTSDTQYF

clone size: -
CDR3 length: 17
V gene: TRBV27
J gene: TRBJ2-7
D gene: TRBD2
CDR3 DNA: TGTGCCAGCAGTTCGACCACAAAGACTAGCGGGCCCTACGAGCAGTACTTC
CDR3 protein: CASSSTTKTSGPYEQYF

clone size: -
CDR3 length: 17
V gene: TRBV5-1
J gene: TRBJ1-3
D gene: TRBD1
CDR3 DNA: TGCGCCAGCAGTAGGACAGGCGCTCTCATCTCTGGAAACACCATATATTTT
CDR3 protein: CASSRTGALISGNTIYF

clone size: -
CDR3 length: 16
V gene: TRBV27
J gene: TRBJ2-5
D gene: TRBD2
CDR3 DNA: TGTGCCAGCAGTTTCGGACTAGCGGGGGGACGAGAGACCCAGTACTTC
CDR3 protein: CASSFGLAGGRETQYF

clone size: -
CDR3 length: 15
V gene: TRBV7-2
J gene: TRBJ1-3
D gene: -
CDR3 DNA: TGTGCCAGCAGCCTCTTAGGCTACTCTGGAAACACCATATATTTT
CDR3 protein: CASSLLGYSGNTIYF

clone size: -
CDR3 length: 14
V gene: TRBV11-2
J gene: TRBJ1-3
D gene: TRBD1
CDR3 DNA: TGTGCCAGCAGCCGGGGACAGCCTGGAAACACCATATATTTT
CDR3 protein: CASSRGQPGNTIYF

clone size: once
CDR3 length: 13
V gene: TRBV28
J gene: TRBJ2-2
D gene: -
CDR3 DNA: TGTGCCAGCAGATTCGGGGGCCCCGGGGAGCTGTTTTTT
CDR3 protein: CASRFGGPGELFF

clone size: -
CDR3 length: 14
V gene: TRBV7-3
J gene: TRBJ2-3
D gene: -
CDR3 DNA: TGTGCCAGCAGCTTATTTGGGGGAGCAGATACGCAGTATTTT
CDR3 protein: CASSLFGGADTQYF

clone size: once
CDR3 length: 14
V gene: TRBV4-2
J gene: TRBJ1-2
D gene: -
CDR3 DNA: TGTGCCAGCAGCCAAGAACAGACCTACTATGGCTACACCTTC
CDR3 protein: CASSQEQTYYGYTF